A single sample is the source of the 12 T cell receptor beta chains below, sequenced in a study of a mutant IDH1 vaccine in newly diagnosed glioma. Which antigens these TCRs recognize remains unknown. Profiling relied on immunoSEQ multiplex PCR, and the TCRdb table lists in-frame clones only, not all of them. The table shows some 60,000 clones, with around 85% occurring only once. Documented time point: week 35, safety follow-up. In the vaccine, a single dose held 300 ug of the mutant IDH1 20-mer peptide, along with topical imiquimod. Sequenced material: PBMCs, taken from a glioma patient whose treatment included an IDH1 peptide vaccine. These receptors all come from a man aged 40-49 years with glioma.

The chain couples TRBV5-1 to TRBJ1-2; a weak D match, TRBD1 (6 bases). The V end was cut by 6 bases, the J end by 8 bases, with 20 bases between. The germline gives CDR1 SGHRS, CDR2 YFSETQ. CDR3 size: 14 residues. CDR3 residues: CASNSLGGGKGYTF. CDR3 coding DNA: TGCGCCAGCAACAGCCTTGGGGGCGGGAAAGGCTACACCTTC.

The CDR3 is CASSPPLAGGTGELFF. CDR3 sequence (DNA): TGCGCCAGCAGCCCGCCACTAGCGGGAGGGACCGGGGAGCTGTTTTTT. The chain uses TRBV4-1 and TRBJ2-2; 13 bases line up with TRBD2. V lost 4 bases and J lost 5; bases outside the gene matches: 4. There are 16 residues in the CDR3. Germline CDR1 is MGHRA and CDR2 is YSYEKL.

The J gene is TRBJ2-2, the V gene TRBV19; D is ambiguous. This CDR3 is built from 16 residues. The germline V and J ends were trimmed by 6 bases and 4 bases, with 18 bases remaining between them. Germline CDR1 and CDR2: LNHDA and SQIVND (reference sequence). The CDR3 reads CASRVVGKGPTGELFF. The CDR3 region has the DNA TGTGCCAGTAGAGTGGTAGGGAAGGGTCCCACCGGGGAGCTGTTTTTT.

The V gene is TRBV5-4, the J gene TRBJ2-3, with D possibly matching TRBD2 (5 bases). The CDR3 is 14 amino acids. V was trimmed by 2 bases and J by 2 bases, leaving 9 bases between them. CDR1 and CDR2 (germline): SGHNT, YYREEE (reference sequence). In DNA form, the CDR3 reads TGTGCCAGCAGCTTCGGACTTACCACAGATACGCAGTATTTT. This codes for CASSFGLTTDTQYF.

The chain combines TRBV7-2 with TRBJ1-1; D ambiguous. The CDR3 is 13 amino acids. Trimming removed 3 bases from V and 4 bases from J, with 9 bases in between. Looked up from germline, CDR1 is SGHTA and CDR2 is FQGNSA. Here the CDR3 DNA reads TGTGCCAGCAGCTTCGTGGCGGGCACTGAAGCTTTCTTT. Its translation: CASSFVAGTEAFF.

This clone was counted only a few times. This chain connects TRBV7-2 to TRBJ2-3; 7 nucleotides agree with TRBD1. Trimming removed 5 bases from V and 1 base from J; junction bases left unmatched: 6. From germline, CDR1 is SGHTA and CDR2 FQGNSA. This CDR3 spans 15 amino acids. The CDR3 loop is CASSRDRARTDTQYF. CDR3 coding DNA: TGTGCCAGCAGCCGTGACAGGGCCCGCACAGATACGCAGTATTTT.

The rearrangement joins TRBV5-1 to TRBJ2-7; 9 positions agree with TRBD1. The CDR3 length is 14 residues. Trimming took 4 bases from V and 1 from J; bases not matched to a gene: 3. Germline V gives CDR1 SGHRS, CDR2 YFSETQ. The CDR3 protein is CASSGDRVSYEQYF. CDR3 in DNA: TGCGCCAGCAGCGGGGACAGGGTATCCTACGAGCAGTACTTC.

By share, this clone ranks as medium-sized (0.01 to 0.1%). The V call is TRBV7-9, the J call TRBJ2-5; D is unresolved. Trimming removed 1 base from V and 3 bases from J, with 18 bases in between. Germline lookup yields CDR1 SEHNR and CDR2 FQNEAQ (reference sequence). The CDR3 runs 17 residues. This chain's CDR3 is CASSLGVTSGHKETQYF. The CDR3, as DNA: TGTGCCAGCAGCTTAGGGGTCACCTCGGGCCATAAAGAGACCCAGTACTTC. The full variable domain, its missing parts supplied by reference TRBV7-9 and TRBJ2-5, is DTGVSQNPRHKITKRGQNVTFRCDPISEHNRLYWYRQTLGQGPEFLTYFQNEAQLEKSRLLSDRFSAERPKGSFSTLEIQRTEQGDSAMYLCASSLGVTSGHKETQYFGPGTRLLVL.

V and J are TRBV15 and TRBJ2-4, with 8 bases fitting TRBD2. Germline V CDR1 and CDR2: LNHNV, YYDKDF (reference sequence). This CDR3 has 19 amino acids. The V and J ends lost 0 bases and 2 bases, in that order; junction bases with no gene match: 12. The CDR3 sequence: CATSRDRSLAGLPKNIQYF. The DNA of the CDR3 is TGTGCCACCAGCAGAGATAGGTCGCTAGCGGGCCTACCCAAAAACATTCAGTACTTC. Full variable domain (rest looked up from reference TRBV15 and TRBJ2-4): DAMVIQNPRYQVTQFGKPVTLSCSQTLNHNVMYWYQQKSSQAPKLLFHYYDKDFNNEADTPDNFQSRRPNTSFCFLDIRSPGLGDTAMYLCATSRDRSLAGLPKNIQYFGAGTRLSVL.

V usage is TRBV5-4 and J usage is TRBJ2-5; TRBD2 matches at 12 bases. Germline V lookup: CDR1 SGHNT, CDR2 YYREEE (reference sequence). V dropped 5 bases and J dropped 5; count of bases not matched to a gene: 7. CDR3 size: 15 residues. CDR3 protein: CASSSSGRAGETQYF. The CDR3 DNA reads TGTGCCAGCAGTTCTAGCGGGAGGGCCGGGGAGACCCAGTACTTC. The full variable domain, its missing parts supplied by reference TRBV5-4 and TRBJ2-5, is ETGVTQSPTHLIKTRGQQVTLRCSSQSGHNTVSWYQQALGQGPQFIFQYYREEENGRGNFPPRFSGLQFPNYSSELNVNALELDDSALYLCASSSSGRAGETQYFGPGTRLLVL.

The chain joins TRBV7-2 to TRBJ2-3, with 8 positions matching TRBD1. In germline, CDR1 is SGHTA, CDR2 FQGNSA. V dropped 5 bases and J dropped 11; count of bases not matched to a gene: 6. The length of the CDR3 is 12 residues. The CDR3 DNA reads as TGTGCCAGCAGCCCGAGACAGGGGCGGCAGTATTTT. Protein sequence: CASSPRQGRQYF.

This sequence joins TRBV19 and TRBJ2-1; D is possibly TRBD1 or TRBD2 (6 bases each). Germline CDR1 is LNHDA and CDR2 is SQIVND (reference sequence). The CDR3 totals 13 residues. V was clipped by 3 bases and J by 15 bases, with 18 bases between them. This chain's CDR3 is CASSMVARGVGFF. CDR3 bases: TGTGCCAGTAGTATGGTGGCTAGGGGGGTAGGGTTCTTC.